Sequencing of this TCR beta chain was carried out in a study of T cell changes during pregnancy in multiple sclerosis. Germline CDR1 SGHTA, CDR2 FQGNSA. With V trimmed by 1 base and J by 6 bases, 5 bases remained unmatched. This CDR3 is 14 amino acids long. Some clones are missing from TCRdb's copy, which holds only in-frame ones; the method was immunoSEQ multiplex PCR. The data show 20,000 to 25,000 clones, 86% seen once. This specimen consisted of CD4+ T cells from peripheral blood mononuclear cells, obtained in the first trimester of pregnancy. V gene TRBV7-2 combines with J gene TRBJ1-2, with TRBD1 identical over 7 bases. This TCR derives from a female donor in good health, enrolled as a control in a pregnancy study. The CDR3 region is CASSLGGGGDGYTF. The CDR3 region has the DNA TGTGCCAGCAGCTTAGGTGGAGGGGGCGATGGCTACACCTTC.